These 4 T cell receptor beta chains share one sample of origin, sequenced in a study of cytomegalovirus exposure and HLA in healthy donors. PCR amplification relied on 60 Vbeta primers (plus 13 Jbeta primers). Profiling relied on immunoSEQ multiplex PCR, and the TCRdb table lists in-frame clones only, not all of them. The sample comprises some 160,000 clones, 65% to 85% of which are singletons, and approximately 3% rests with the top ten. Sequencing used PBMCs. These receptors originate from a male donor in good health and CMV-seronegative.

This clone was detected only once. The V and J genes are TRBV29-1 and TRBJ1-2; D is possibly TRBD1 (6 bases). CDR1 SQVTM and CDR2 ANQGSEA come from the germline V gene. The CDR3 runs 14 residues. Trimming left V 2 bases short and J 2 bases short, with 12 bases between. The CDR3 here is CSVEQRTENYGYTF. The DNA for the CDR3 is TGCAGCGTTGAACAACGGACAGAAAACTATGGCTACACCTTC. Combining the CDR3 with reference TRBV29-1 and TRBJ1-2 gives the whole variable domain SAVISQKPSRDICQRGTSLTIQCQVDSQVTMMFWYRQQPGQSLTLIATANQGSEATYESGFVIDKFPISRPNLTFSTLTVSNMSPEDSSIYLCSVEQRTENYGYTFGSGTRLTVV.

This clone has only one observation. The chain combines TRBV7-3 with TRBJ2-2; TRBD2 is a possible D gene (7 bases). The CDR3 extends over 17 amino acids. The germline V gene encodes CDR1 SGHTA and CDR2 FQGTGA. Trimming removed 5 bases from V and 4 bases from J, with 20 bases in between. CDR3 nucleotides: TGTGCCAGCAGCCCGATTGGGGGCGGGGGCTCCACCGGGGAGCTGTTTTTT. The encoded protein is CASSPIGGGGSTGELFF. The full variable domain, rest sourced from reference TRBV7-3 and TRBJ2-2, is GAGVSQTPSNKVTEKGKYVELRCDPISGHTALYWYRQSLGQGPEFLIYFQGTGAADDSGLPNDRFFAVRPEGSVSTLKIQRTERGDSAVYLCASSPIGGGGSTGELFFGEGSRLTVL.

This clone was detected once. J is TRBJ2-1 and V is TRBV5-8, with 13 bases matching TRBD2. Looked up from germline, CDR1 is SGHTS and CDR2 is YDEGEE. The CDR3 totals 16 residues. With 4 bases clipped from V and 10 bases from J, the junction kept 11 bases outside the gene matches. CDR3 amino acids: CASSKTSGRERWEQFF. The CDR3 DNA reads TGTGCCAGCAGCAAAACTAGCGGGAGGGAAAGATGGGAGCAGTTCTTC.

The sample holds one count of this clone. The chain combines TRBV11-2 with TRBJ2-5; D is perhaps TRBD2 (6 bases). Judging by the DNA end, TRBJ2-7 fits better; the J call may be wrong. The CDR3 consists of 14 residues. CDR1 and CDR2 (germline): SGHAT, FQNNGV. The CDR3 here is CASSLGPGDYEQYF. The CDR3 nucleotides are TGTGCCAGCAGCTTAGGCCCGGGGGACTACGAGCAGTACTTC.